These 11 T cell receptor beta chains share one sample of origin, sequenced in a study of blood T cells in healthy people across ages. Next came a second PCR, run for about 6 to 12 cycles, which used a sample-barcoded 5' primer along with a J-beta primer mix. TCRdb ran MiXCR on the 5' RACE reads and lists one entry per CDR3 protein. The table lists roughly 1.4 million distinct CDR3 sequences, approximately 59% of them singletons. Source material: blood. Receptor source: a man aged 18 to 30 in good health.

V gene TRBV28 combines with J gene TRBJ1-4, with unresolved D. The germline CDR1 and CDR2 sequences are MDHEN and SYDVKM. The V end lost 3 bases, the J end lost 6 bases, and 8 bases lay between the germline ends. The CDR3 covers 13 residues. Here the CDR3 reads CASSLNSYEKLFF. The CDR3 bases are TGTGCCAGCAGTTTGAACAGTTATGAAAAACTGTTTTTT.

V usage is TRBV4-2 and J usage is TRBJ2-1, with 15 bases aligning to TRBD2. Germline values: CDR1 LGHNA, CDR2 YNFKEQ. The CDR3 covers 20 residues. Trimming removed 0 bases from V and 1 base from J; junction bases left unmatched: 7. The CDR3 DNA is TGTGCCAGCAGCCAAGATTCGGGACTAGCGGGAGGCAGGTCCTACAATGAGCAGTTCTTC. Amino acid sequence: CASSQDSGLAGGRSYNEQFF.

The CDR3 DNA follows: TGTGCCAGCAGTTCTTCCCGTTTAAGCGAGCAGTACTTC. This sequence encodes CASSSSRLSEQYF. The chain uses TRBV27 and TRBJ2-4; D call uncertain. The J call may be in error: the DNA end matches TRBJ2-7 better. This CDR3 contains 13 residues. Germline V gene lookup returns CDR1 MNHEY and CDR2 SMNVEV (reference sequence).

In its sample, this clonotype was seen a few times. V usage is TRBV4-1 and J usage is TRBJ2-7; 9 bases line up with TRBD1. CDR3 length: 15 residues. The V gene's germline CDR1 is MGHRA and CDR2 YSYEKL. Trimming took 2 bases from V and 5 from J; bases not matched to a gene: 7. CDR3 bases: TGCGCCAGCAGCCAACCGGGACAGGGTAGGCACGAGCAGTACTTC. Translating it yields CASSQPGQGRHEQYF.

CDR3 coding DNA: TGTGCCAGCAGGGTGGGGAATCAGCCCCAGCATTTT. It specifies CASRVGNQPQHF. The chain employs TRBV25-1 and TRBJ1-5; D gene ambiguous. The CDR3 runs 12 residues. With 6 bases removed from V and 4 bases from J, the gap between germline ends came to 7 bases. Germline assignment: CDR1 MGHDK and CDR2 SYGVNS. Complete variable domain (other parts from reference TRBV25-1 and TRBJ1-5): EADIYQTPRYLVIGTGKKITLECSQTMGHDKMYWYQQDPGMELHLIHYSYGVNSTEKGDLSSESTVSRIRTEHFPLTLESARPSHTSQYLCASRVGNQPQHFGDGTRLSIL.

V is TRBV12-3 or TRBV12-4 and J is TRBJ2-7; the D gene is possibly TRBD2 (6 bases). There are 14 residues in the CDR3. The V gene lost 4 bases and the J gene lost 3 bases, with 13 bases spanning the gap. The CDR3 DNA follows: TGTGCCAGCAGTTATAGCGGACCTTTCTACGAGCAGTACTTC. Translating it yields CASSYSGPFYEQYF.

The chain links TRBV7-2 to TRBJ2-7; D call uncertain. The CDR3 runs 13 residues. V dropped 5 bases and J dropped 3 bases, with 11 bases sitting between them. CDR1 SGHTA and CDR2 FQGNSA come from the germline V gene. The CDR3, as DNA: TGTGCCAGCAGCCCGACCTCCCACTACGAGCAGTACTTC. Protein product: CASSPTSHYEQYF.

The V and J genes are TRBV6-5 and TRBJ2-1; D not resolved. This CDR3 has 13 amino acids. The V end lost 2 bases, the J end lost 7 bases, and 9 bases lay between the germline ends. The V gene's germline CDR1 is MNHEY and CDR2 SVGAGI. CDR3 sequence reads: CASSYNYKNEQFF. The CDR3 coding sequence is TGTGCCAGCAGTTACAATTACAAGAATGAGCAGTTCTTC.

In this sample, this clonotype turned up a few times. The chain employs TRBV6-2 or TRBV6-3 and TRBJ2-5; 10 bases map to TRBD1. Germline V gene lookup returns CDR1 MNHEY and CDR2 SVGEGT. The CDR3 contains 15 residues. The ends lost 2 bases at V and 5 bases at J; junction bases unmatched: 5. This chain's CDR3 is CASSYGDRGHETQYF. In DNA, the CDR3 is TGTGCCAGCAGTTACGGAGACAGGGGGCATGAGACCCAGTACTTC.

The rearrangement uses TRBV20-1 and TRBJ2-5, with D perhaps TRBD2 (6 bases). Trimming pared 3 bases from V and 4 bases from J, leaving 15 bases between. Germline V lookup: CDR1 DFQATT, CDR2 SNEGSKA (reference sequence). The CDR3 length is 14 residues. The CDR3 reads CSASGGSAGETQYF. DNA for the CDR3: TGCAGTGCTAGCGGGGGATCCGCGGGAGAGACCCAGTACTTC.

The V and J genes are TRBV7-2 and TRBJ2-5, with 7 positions matching TRBD2. Per the germline V gene, CDR1 is SGHTA and CDR2 is FQGNSA. The trim removed 4 bases at V and 4 bases at J, leaving 9 bases unmatched. The CDR3 runs 15 residues. DNA of the CDR3: TGTGCCAGCAGCTCCTGGACTAGTACGACAGAGACCCAGTACTTC. It specifies CASSSWTSTTETQYF.